This T cell receptor (beta chain) derives from a study of a mutant IDH1 vaccine in newly diagnosed glioma. On the study more broadly: Patients' prior therapy spanned radiotherapy, temozolomide, or both; most underwent both.

General study points: Among top peripheral T cell clonotypes, changes seemed unrelated to pseudoprogression.

TCRdb keeps only in-frame clones here, not all; method: immunoSEQ multiplex PCR. The repertoire consists of tens of thousands of clones, with 70% to 85% occurring once and the leading ten covering approximately 4.6%. This clone was seen a single time. Its antigen remains unknown. The time point: week 47, end of study. With topical imiquimod, each dose of the vaccine consisted of 300 ug of mutant IDH1 20-mer peptide. J was trimmed by 8 bases and V by 6 bases; bases with no gene match: 8. Germline CDR1 LNHDA, CDR2 SQIVND (reference sequence). The CDR3 extends over 15 amino acids. This sample comprised PBMCs, obtained from a glioma patient whose treatment included an IDH1 peptide vaccine. The clonotype comes from a woman in her 30s with glioma. Some clones in this sample may be carry-over from other donors' samples. The genes are TRBV19 and TRBJ2-1; 12 bases line up with TRBD2. DNA of the CDR3: TGTGCCAGTAGGATGACTAGCGGGAGTTACGATGAGCAGTTCTTC. As protein: CASRMTSGSYDEQFF.